A single sample gave rise to the 20 T cell receptor beta chains below, sequenced in a study of vaccination and CD4 T cells after COVID-19. The treatment here: approximately 11-day PBMC culture with coronavirus spike peptide pools or control peptides (ViraFEST assay). Cultured CD4+ T cell DNA underwent sequencing with the Oncomine TCR Beta short-read assay. TCRdb analysed the PCR reads with MiXCR anew, one entry per CDR3 protein. The table records 20,000 to 25,000 distinct CDR3 sequences, roughly 50% of them present only once. Their cognate antigens are unknown. The sample comprised CD4+ T cells from blood, cultured in vitro. These receptor sequences come from a human donor who had recovered from COVID-19.

The V and J genes are TRBV7-2 and TRBJ2-1; D not resolved. Trimming removed 0 bases from V and 4 bases from J, with 4 bases in between. The V gene's germline CDR1 is SGHTA and CDR2 FQGNSA. The CDR3 runs to 13 residues. CDR3 DNA: TGTGCCAGCAGCTTAGCGGTATACAATGAGCAGTTCTTC. Translating gives CASSLAVYNEQFF.

This clonotype was detected a few times. V gene TRBV20-1 combines with J gene TRBJ1-5; TRBD1 matches 7 bases. CDR1 and CDR2 from the germline V gene are DFQATT and SNEGSKA (reference sequence). The CDR3 has 14 amino acids. V lost 4 bases to trimming and J lost 8 bases; unmatched junction nucleotides: 11. The CDR3 nucleotides read TGCAGTGCTATGACAGGGTGGGCTGAGAAGCCCCAGCATTTT. Protein sequence: CSAMTGWAEKPQHF.

This clonotype was counted a few times. The genes are TRBV7-2 and TRBJ1-1; D is unresolved. Trimming took off 2 bases at V and 1 base at J, with 5 bases between the two ends. Germline V lookup: CDR1 SGHTA, CDR2 FQGNSA. The CDR3 is made up of 13 amino acids. In nucleotides, the CDR3 is TGTGCCAGCAGCTTAAGGAGGAACACTGAAGCTTTCTTT. Its protein product is CASSLRRNTEAFF.

V gene TRBV12-3 or TRBV12-4 combines with J gene TRBJ1-2, with D possibly TRBD1 on 6 matching bases. With 5 bases removed from V and 5 bases from J, the gap between germline ends came to 18 bases. CDR3 length equals 15 residues. CDR3 nucleotides: TGTGCCAGCAGTAGTCTCAGGGGAGCCCCGTATGGCTACACCTTC. Residues: CASSSLRGAPYGYTF.

This sequence joins TRBV24-1 and TRBJ1-1; perhaps TRBD1 as D (6 bases). The CDR3 has 13 amino acids. From germline, CDR1 is KGHDR and CDR2 SFDVKD. Trimming left V 3 bases short and J 4 bases short, with 8 bases between. The CDR3 bases are TGTGCCACCAGTGATCGCAGGGGCACTGAAGCTTTCTTT. It encodes CATSDRRGTEAFF.

This clonotype was recorded a few times. CDR3 in DNA: TGTGCCACCAGTGGGACGGACAGCCCTGGAGTACTGTTTTTT. It yields the protein CATSGTDSPGVLFF. J is TRBJ1-4 and V is TRBV24-1; tentatively, D is TRBD1 (6 bases). With 5 bases removed from V and 13 bases from J, the gap between germline ends came to 19 bases. Germline V CDR1 and CDR2: KGHDR, SFDVKD. The CDR3 is 14 amino acids.

The chain links TRBV12-3 or TRBV12-4 to TRBJ2-7; 7 nucleotides agree with TRBD1. The CDR3 runs 13 residues. V was clipped by 5 bases and J by 2 bases; unmatched bases: 3. The CDR3, as DNA: TGTGCCAGCAGTCCCGGACAGGCCTACGAGCAGTACTTC. It translates to CASSPGQAYEQYF.

This sequence joins TRBV19 and TRBJ2-2; TRBD1 matches 10 bases. Germline values: CDR1 LNHDA, CDR2 SQIVND (reference sequence). The ends lost 7 bases at V and 7 bases at J; junction bases unmatched: 9. This CDR3 contains 15 residues. CDR3 in amino acids: CASKPGTGVIGELFF. The CDR3 region has the DNA TGTGCCAGTAAACCCGGGACAGGGGTGATCGGGGAGCTGTTTTTT.

V is TRBV20-1 and J is TRBJ2-2; 11 bases are shared with TRBD1. The CDR3 covers 13 residues. V lost 5 bases to trimming and J lost 5 bases; unmatched junction nucleotides: 1. Germline CDR1 DFQATT, CDR2 SNEGSKA (reference sequence). The CDR3 DNA reads TGCAGTGCTCGGGACAGGGGGACCGGGGAGCTGTTTTTT. Translating gives CSARDRGTGELFF.

V gene TRBV2 combines with J gene TRBJ1-6; D gene unclear. V was clipped by 8 bases and J by 0 bases, with 5 bases between them. Germline loops: CDR1 SNHLY, CDR2 FYNNEI. There are 13 residues in the CDR3. CDR3 in DNA: TGTGCCAGCGGGAGCTCCTATAATTCACCCCTCCACTTT. It encodes CASGSSYNSPLHF.

The table lists this clonotype with a count of one. The chain links TRBV28 to TRBJ1-1, with TRBD1 matching 7 bases. The V segment lost 5 bases and the J segment 0 bases; nucleotides outside the gene matches: 6. Germline assignment: CDR1 MDHEN and CDR2 SYDVKM. CDR3 length: 15 residues. The CDR3, as DNA: TGTGCCAGCAGTCCATGGGACAGCATGAACACTGAAGCTTTCTTT. Translating gives CASSPWDSMNTEAFF.

This clonotype was seen a few times. V usage is TRBV20-1 and J usage is TRBJ2-1, with D perhaps TRBD2 (6 bases). The J call could be wrong; TRBJ2-7 is a better fit for the DNA end. This CDR3 has 15 amino acids. The germline gives CDR1 DFQATT, CDR2 SNEGSKA (reference sequence). The CDR3 sequence: CSAPRSGPSSYEQYF. CDR3 in DNA: TGCAGTGCCCCCCGGAGCGGGCCCAGCTCCTACGAGCAGTACTTC.

This clonotype was picked up a small number of times. The chain employs TRBV5-1 and TRBJ1-2; D not certain. The CDR3 extends over 13 amino acids. Germline V gene lookup returns CDR1 SGHRS and CDR2 YFSETQ. V shed 4 bases and J shed 6 bases, with 13 bases lying between them. The CDR3 DNA sequence: TGCGCCAGCAGCGTTGCAGGAAGGGATGGCTACACCTTC. This encodes CASSVAGRDGYTF.

The V gene is TRBV24-1, the J gene TRBJ2-3; 8 bases are a match to TRBD2. The CDR3 runs to 16 residues. Germline loops: CDR1 KGHDR, CDR2 SFDVKD. J gave up 5 bases and V 1 base, and 7 bases lay outside the gene matches. The CDR3 is CATSDFHREGLDTQYF. The CDR3 DNA sequence: TGTGCCACCAGTGATTTTCATCGGGAGGGCTTAGATACGCAGTATTTT.

The chain combines TRBV2 with TRBJ2-7; D gene unclear. The CDR3 sequence is 11 residues long. V lost 3 bases and J lost 5, with 5 bases in between. CDR1 SNHLY and CDR2 FYNNEI come from the germline V gene. In nucleotides, the CDR3 is TGTGCCAGCAGTGAGGAGCACGAGCAGTACTTC. It codes for CASSEEHEQYF.

This clonotype was detected only once. At one end, the junction sequence differs from germline, possibly due to a read error. This rearrangement joins TRBV6-5 to TRBJ1-1, with 7 bases matching TRBD1. This CDR3 has 13 amino acids. Germline CDR1 MNHEY, CDR2 SVGAGI. The CDR3 DNA sequence: TGTGGCAGCAGTTACGGACAGGCCACTGAAGCTTTCTTT. Translation: CGSSYGQATEAFF.

V usage is TRBV20-1 and J usage is TRBJ2-7; D remains ambiguous. CDR3 length equals 15 residues. The V gene's germline CDR1 is DFQATT and CDR2 SNEGSKA (reference sequence). Trimming took 3 bases from V and 3 from J, leaving 18 bases between them. The CDR3 region is CSARAPSVLNYEQYF. The CDR3 region has the DNA TGCAGTGCTAGGGCACCCAGTGTCCTTAACTACGAGCAGTACTTC.

This clonotype was counted only a few times. The chain recombines TRBV2 with TRBJ1-5; D is unresolved. This CDR3 comprises 15 residues. CDR1 is SNHLY and CDR2 is FYNNEI in the germline V gene. V lost 7 bases, J lost 7 bases, and 20 bases lay in between. The CDR3 protein is CASTEGRAPEQPQHF. In DNA, the CDR3 is TGTGCCAGCACCGAAGGTAGGGCCCCGGAGCAGCCCCAGCATTTT.

About this clonotype itself: The junction shows a germline mismatch at one end, possibly a read error. The chain has TRBV5-3 and TRBJ2-2, with 10 bases aligning to TRBD1. TRBV5-3 qualifies as an ORF whose function is uncertain. The CDR3 extends over 15 amino acids. CDR3 residues: CASSLAGQGAGELFF. The CDR3 nucleotides are TGTGCCAGCAGCTTGGCCGGACAGGGGGCCGGGGAGCTGTTTTTT.

This clonotype was observed a few times. The gene calls are TRBV14 and TRBJ2-7; TRBD1 matches 9 bases. The J segment lost 0 bases and the V segment lost 1 base, leaving 4 bases of the junction unmatched. Germline CDR1 and CDR2: SGHDN and FVKESK. The CDR3 runs 16 residues. The CDR3 DNA is TGTGCCAGCAGCCAAGTGCGGACAGGGGTCTCCTACGAGCAGTACTTC. Translating gives CASSQVRTGVSYEQYF.